This T cell receptor beta chain was retrieved from a study of CD8 T cells in Susac syndrome. Reverse transcription of about 0.45 to 1 ug RNA was carried out with random hexamers. The TCR beta CDR3 was amplified by immunoSEQ multiplex PCR across 54 Vbeta, 13 Jbeta. TCRdb itself ran the immunoSEQ multiplex PCR reads through MiXCR, one entry per CDR3 protein. The sample has about 300,000 distinct CDR3 sequences, around 85% seen once. The multiple sclerosis controls were treatment-naive patients affected by stable or active relapsing-remitting disease. Bulk CD8+ and CD4+ cells came from magnetic negative isolation; CD8+ TEMRA by FACS. The receptor comes from a human donor with multiple sclerosis. The sample consisted of CD8+ T cells from PBMCs.

The CDR3 DNA follows: TGCAGTGCCGTCAGGTCTTTCAATCAGCCCCAGCATTTT. Amino acids: CSAVRSFNQPQHF. The rearrangement joins TRBV20-1 to TRBJ1-5; no reliable D call. The CDR3 loop spans 13 amino acids. Germline V lookup: CDR1 DFQATT, CDR2 SNEGSKA (reference sequence). Deletions cut 6 bases from V and 3 bases from J, with 12 bases between.